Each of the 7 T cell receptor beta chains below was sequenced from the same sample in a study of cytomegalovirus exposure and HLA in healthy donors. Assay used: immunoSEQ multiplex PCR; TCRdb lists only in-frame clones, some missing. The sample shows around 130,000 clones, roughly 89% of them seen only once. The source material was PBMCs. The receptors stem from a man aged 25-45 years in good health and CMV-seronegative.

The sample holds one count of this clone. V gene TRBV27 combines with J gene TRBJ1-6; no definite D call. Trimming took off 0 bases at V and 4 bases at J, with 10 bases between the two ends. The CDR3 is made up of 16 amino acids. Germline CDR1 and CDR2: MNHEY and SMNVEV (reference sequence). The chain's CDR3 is CASSLSFSSYNSPLHF. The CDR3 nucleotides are TGTGCCAGCAGTTTATCGTTCAGTTCTTATAATTCACCCCTCCACTTT.

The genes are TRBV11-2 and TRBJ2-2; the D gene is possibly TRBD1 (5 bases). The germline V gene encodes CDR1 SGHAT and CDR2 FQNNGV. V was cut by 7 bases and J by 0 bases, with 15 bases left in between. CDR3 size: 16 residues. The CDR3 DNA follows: TGTGCCAGCACCGAATTCACCAGGGCGAACACCGGGGAGCTGTTTTTT. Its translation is CASTEFTRANTGELFF.

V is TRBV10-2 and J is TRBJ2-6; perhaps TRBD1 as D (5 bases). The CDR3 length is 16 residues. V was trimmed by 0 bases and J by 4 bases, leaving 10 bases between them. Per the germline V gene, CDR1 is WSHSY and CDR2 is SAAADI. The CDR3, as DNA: TGCGCCAGCAGTGAGTCAAGGGGCAGCGGGGCCAACGTCCTGACTTTC. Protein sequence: CASSESRGSGANVLTF.

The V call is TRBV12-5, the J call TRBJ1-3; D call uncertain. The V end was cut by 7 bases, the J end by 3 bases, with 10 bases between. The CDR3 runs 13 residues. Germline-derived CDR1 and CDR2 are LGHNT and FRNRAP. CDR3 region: CASAWGDGNTIYF. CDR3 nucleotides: TGTGCTAGTGCTTGGGGAGATGGAAACACCATATATTTT. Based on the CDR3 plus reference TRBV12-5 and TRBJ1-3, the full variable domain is DARVTQTPRHKVTEMGQEVTMRCQPILGHNTVFWYRQTMMQGLELLAYFRNRAPLDDSGMPKDRFSAEMPDATLATLKIQPSEPRDSAVYFCASAWGDGNTIYFGEGSWLTVV.

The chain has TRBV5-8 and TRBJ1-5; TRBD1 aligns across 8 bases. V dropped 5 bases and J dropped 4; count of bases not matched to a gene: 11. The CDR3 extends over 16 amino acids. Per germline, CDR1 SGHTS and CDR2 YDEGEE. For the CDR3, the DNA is TGTGCCAGCAGTTCAGGACAGGGCAACCTAAATCAGCCCCAGCATTTT. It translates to CASSSGQGNLNQPQHF. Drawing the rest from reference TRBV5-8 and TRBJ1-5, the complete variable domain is EAGVTQSPTHLIKTRGQQATLRCSPISGHTSVYWYQQALGLGLQFLLWYDEGEERNRGNFPPRFSGRQFPNYSSELNVNALELEDSALYLCASSSGQGNLNQPQHFGDGTRLSIL.

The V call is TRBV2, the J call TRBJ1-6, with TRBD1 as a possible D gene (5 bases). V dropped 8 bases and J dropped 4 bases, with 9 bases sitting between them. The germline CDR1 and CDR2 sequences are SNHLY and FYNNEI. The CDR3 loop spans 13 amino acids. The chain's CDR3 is CASSRGYNSPLHF. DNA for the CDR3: TGTGCCAGCTCTCGGGGGTATAATTCACCCCTCCACTTT. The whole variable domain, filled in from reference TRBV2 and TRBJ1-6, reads EPEVTQTPSHQVTQMGQEVILRCVPISNHLYFYWYRQILGQKVEFLVSFYNNEISEKSEIFDDQFSVERPDGSNFTLKIRSTKLEDSAMYFCASSRGYNSPLHFGNGTRLTVT.

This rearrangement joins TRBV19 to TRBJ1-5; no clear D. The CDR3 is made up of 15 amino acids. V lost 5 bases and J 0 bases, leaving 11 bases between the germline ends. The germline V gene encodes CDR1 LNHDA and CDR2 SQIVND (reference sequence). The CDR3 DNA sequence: TGTGCCAGTAGTCGCCTCGGTCATAGCAATCAGCCCCAGCATTTT. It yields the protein CASSRLGHSNQPQHF.